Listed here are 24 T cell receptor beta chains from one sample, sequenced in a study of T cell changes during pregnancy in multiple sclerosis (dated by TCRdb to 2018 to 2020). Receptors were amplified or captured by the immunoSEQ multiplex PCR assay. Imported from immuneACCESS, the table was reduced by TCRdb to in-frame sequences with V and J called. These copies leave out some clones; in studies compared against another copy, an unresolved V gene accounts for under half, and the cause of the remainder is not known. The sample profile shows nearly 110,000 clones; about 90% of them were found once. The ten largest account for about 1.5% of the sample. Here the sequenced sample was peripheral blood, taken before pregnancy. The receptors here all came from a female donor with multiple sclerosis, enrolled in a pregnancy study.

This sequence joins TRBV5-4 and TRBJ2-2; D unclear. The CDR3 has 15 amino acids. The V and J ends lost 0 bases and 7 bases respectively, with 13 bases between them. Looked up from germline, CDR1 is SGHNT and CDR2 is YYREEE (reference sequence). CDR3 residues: CASSLGALGVGELFF. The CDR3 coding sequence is TGTGCCAGCAGCTTGGGCGCCCTTGGTGTCGGGGAGCTGTTTTTT.

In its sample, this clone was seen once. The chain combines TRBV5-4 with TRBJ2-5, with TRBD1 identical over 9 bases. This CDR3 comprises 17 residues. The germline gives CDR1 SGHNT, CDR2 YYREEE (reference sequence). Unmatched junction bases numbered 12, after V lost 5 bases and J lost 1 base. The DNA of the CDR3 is TGTGCCAGCAGTCGATTCCGGGACAGGGATTTCCAAGAGACCCAGTACTTC. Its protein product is CASSRFRDRDFQETQYF.

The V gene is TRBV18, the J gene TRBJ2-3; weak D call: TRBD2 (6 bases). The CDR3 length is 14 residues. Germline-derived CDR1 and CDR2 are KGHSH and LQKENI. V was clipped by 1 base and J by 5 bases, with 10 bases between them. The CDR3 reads CASSPLGRGDTQYF. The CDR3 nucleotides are TGTGCCAGCTCACCACTGGGGCGGGGAGATACGCAGTATTTT.

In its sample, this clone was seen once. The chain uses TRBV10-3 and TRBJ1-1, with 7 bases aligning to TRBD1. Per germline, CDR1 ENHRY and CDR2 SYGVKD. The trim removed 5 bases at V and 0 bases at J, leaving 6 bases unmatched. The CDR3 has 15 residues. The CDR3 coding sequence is TGTGCCATCAGTCAGGGACAGCTTGTGAACACTGAAGCTTTCTTT. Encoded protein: CAISQGQLVNTEAFF.

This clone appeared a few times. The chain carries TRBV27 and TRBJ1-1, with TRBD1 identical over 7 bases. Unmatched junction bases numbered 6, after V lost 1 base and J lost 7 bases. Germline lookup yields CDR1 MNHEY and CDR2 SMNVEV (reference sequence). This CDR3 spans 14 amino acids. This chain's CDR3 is CASSLYRGEIEAFF. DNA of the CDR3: TGTGCCAGCAGTTTATACAGGGGAGAGATTGAAGCTTTCTTT.

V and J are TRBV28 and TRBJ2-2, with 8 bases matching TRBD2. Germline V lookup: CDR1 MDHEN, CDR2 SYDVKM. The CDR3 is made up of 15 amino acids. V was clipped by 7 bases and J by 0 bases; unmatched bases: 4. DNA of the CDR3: TGTGCCAGCACCACAGCGGGGGCGAACACCGGGGAGCTGTTTTTT. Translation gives CASTTAGANTGELFF.

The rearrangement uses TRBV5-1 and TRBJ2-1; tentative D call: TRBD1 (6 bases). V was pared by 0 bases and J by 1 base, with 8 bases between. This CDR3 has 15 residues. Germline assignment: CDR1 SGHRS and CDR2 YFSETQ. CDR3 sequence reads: CASSLEGGSYNEQFF. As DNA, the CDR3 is TGCGCCAGCAGCTTGGAAGGGGGTTCCTACAATGAGCAGTTCTTC.

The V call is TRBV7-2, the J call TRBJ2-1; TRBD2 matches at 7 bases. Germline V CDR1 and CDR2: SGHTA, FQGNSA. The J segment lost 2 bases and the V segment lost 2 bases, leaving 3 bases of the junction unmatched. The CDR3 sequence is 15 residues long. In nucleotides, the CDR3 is TGTGCCAGCAGCTTAAACCTAGCGGCCTACAATGAGCAGTTCTTC. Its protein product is CASSLNLAAYNEQFF.

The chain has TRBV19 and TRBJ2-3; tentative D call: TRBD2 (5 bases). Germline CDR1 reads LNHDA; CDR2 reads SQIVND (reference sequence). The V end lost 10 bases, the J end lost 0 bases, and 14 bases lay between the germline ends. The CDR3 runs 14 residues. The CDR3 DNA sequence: TGTGCCACCCGACTAAAGCCAAGCACAGATACGCAGTATTTT. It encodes CATRLKPSTDTQYF. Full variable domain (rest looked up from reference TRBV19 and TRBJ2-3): DGGITQSPKYLFRKEGQNVTLSCEQNLNHDAMYWYRQDPGQGLRLIYYSQIVNDFQKGDIAEGYSVSREKKESFPLTVTSAQKNPTAFYLCATRLKPSTDTQYFGPGTRLTVL.

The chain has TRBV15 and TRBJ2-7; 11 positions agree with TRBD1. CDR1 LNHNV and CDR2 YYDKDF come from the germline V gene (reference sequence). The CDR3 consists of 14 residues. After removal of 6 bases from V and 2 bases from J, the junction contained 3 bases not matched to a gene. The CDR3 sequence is CATSTDRGPYEQYF. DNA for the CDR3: TGTGCCACCAGTACGGACAGGGGGCCCTACGAGCAGTACTTC.

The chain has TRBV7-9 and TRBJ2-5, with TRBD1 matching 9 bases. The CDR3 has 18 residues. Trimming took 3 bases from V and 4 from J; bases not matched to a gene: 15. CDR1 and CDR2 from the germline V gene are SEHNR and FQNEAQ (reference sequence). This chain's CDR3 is CASSLNIRGQGDSETQYF. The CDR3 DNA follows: TGTGCCAGCAGCTTGAATATTAGGGGACAGGGTGATTCAGAGACCCAGTACTTC.

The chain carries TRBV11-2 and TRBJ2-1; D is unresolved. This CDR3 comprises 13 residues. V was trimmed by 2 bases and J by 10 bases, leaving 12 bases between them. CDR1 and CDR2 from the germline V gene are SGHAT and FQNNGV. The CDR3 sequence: CASSLTLRGEQFF. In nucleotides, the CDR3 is TGTGCCAGCAGCTTAACTCTTCGAGGAGAGCAGTTCTTC.

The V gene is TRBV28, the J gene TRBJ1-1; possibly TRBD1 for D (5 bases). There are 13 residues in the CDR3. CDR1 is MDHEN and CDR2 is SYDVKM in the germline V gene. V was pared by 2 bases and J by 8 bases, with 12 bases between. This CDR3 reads CASSLRVNREAFF. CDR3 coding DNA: TGTGCCAGCAGTTTAAGGGTAAACAGGGAAGCTTTCTTT.

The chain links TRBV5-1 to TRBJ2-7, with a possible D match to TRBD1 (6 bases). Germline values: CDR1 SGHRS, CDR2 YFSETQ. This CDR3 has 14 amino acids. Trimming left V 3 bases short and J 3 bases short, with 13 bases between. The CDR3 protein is CASSWLTQGYEQYF. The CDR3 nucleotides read TGCGCCAGCAGCTGGCTTACACAGGGCTACGAGCAGTACTTC.

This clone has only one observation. This CDR3 is CASSQDRSSAGIQETQYF. The CDR3 DNA is TGCGCCAGCAGCCAAGATAGGTCGTCTGCGGGGATCCAAGAGACCCAGTACTTC. V is TRBV4-3 and J is TRBJ2-5; D is perhaps TRBD2 (6 bases). Trimming took off 0 bases at V and 1 base at J, with 18 bases between the two ends. CDR1 and CDR2 (germline): LGHNA, YSLEER. This CDR3 contains 18 residues.

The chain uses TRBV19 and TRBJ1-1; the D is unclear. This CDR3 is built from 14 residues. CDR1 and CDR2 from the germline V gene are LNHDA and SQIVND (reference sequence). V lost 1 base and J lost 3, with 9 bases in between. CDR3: CASSIAAGDTEAFF. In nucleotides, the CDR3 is TGTGCCAGTAGTATAGCTGCCGGGGACACTGAAGCTTTCTTT.

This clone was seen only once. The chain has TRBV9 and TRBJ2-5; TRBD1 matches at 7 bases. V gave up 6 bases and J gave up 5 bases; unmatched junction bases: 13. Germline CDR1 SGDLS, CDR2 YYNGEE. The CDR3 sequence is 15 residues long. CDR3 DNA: TGTGCCAGCACGCCCGGACAGGAAAGGTGGGAGACCCAGTACTTC. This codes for CASTPGQERWETQYF.

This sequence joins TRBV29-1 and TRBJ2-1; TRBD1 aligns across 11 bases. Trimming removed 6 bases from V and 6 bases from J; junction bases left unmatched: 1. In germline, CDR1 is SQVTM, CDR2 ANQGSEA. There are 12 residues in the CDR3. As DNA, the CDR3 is TGCAGCGTGGGGACAGGGGGCAATGAGCAGTTCTTC. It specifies CSVGTGGNEQFF.

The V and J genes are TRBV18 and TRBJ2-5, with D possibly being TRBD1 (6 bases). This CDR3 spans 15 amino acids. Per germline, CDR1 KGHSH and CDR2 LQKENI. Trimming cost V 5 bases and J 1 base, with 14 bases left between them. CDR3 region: CASSDPGHPQETQYF. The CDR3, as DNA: TGTGCCAGCTCAGATCCGGGACACCCCCAAGAGACCCAGTACTTC.

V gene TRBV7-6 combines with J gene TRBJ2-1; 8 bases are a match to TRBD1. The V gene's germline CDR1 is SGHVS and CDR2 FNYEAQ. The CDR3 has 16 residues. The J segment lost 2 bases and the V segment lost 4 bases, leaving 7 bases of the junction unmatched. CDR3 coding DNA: TGTGCCAGCAGCTCGCAGGGGGCTGCTACCTACAATGAGCAGTTCTTC. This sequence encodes CASSSQGAATYNEQFF.

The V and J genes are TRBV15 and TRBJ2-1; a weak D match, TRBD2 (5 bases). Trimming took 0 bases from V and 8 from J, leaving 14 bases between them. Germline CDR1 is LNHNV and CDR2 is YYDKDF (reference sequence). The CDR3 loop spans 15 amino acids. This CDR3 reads CATSREVTLGDEQFF. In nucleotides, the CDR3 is TGTGCCACCAGCAGAGAAGTAACGTTGGGAGATGAGCAGTTCTTC.

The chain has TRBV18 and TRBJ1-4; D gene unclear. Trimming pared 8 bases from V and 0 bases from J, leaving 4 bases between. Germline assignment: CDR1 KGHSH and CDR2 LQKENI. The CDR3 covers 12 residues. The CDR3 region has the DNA TGTGCCAGCCGAGCAACTAATGAAAAACTGTTTTTT. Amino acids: CASRATNEKLFF.

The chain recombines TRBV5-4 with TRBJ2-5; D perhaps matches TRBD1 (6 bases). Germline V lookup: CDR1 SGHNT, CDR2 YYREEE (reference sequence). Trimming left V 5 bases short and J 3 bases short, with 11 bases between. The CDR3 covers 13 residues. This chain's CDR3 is CASSPQGEETQYF. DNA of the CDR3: TGTGCCAGCAGTCCACAGGGTGAAGAGACCCAGTACTTC.

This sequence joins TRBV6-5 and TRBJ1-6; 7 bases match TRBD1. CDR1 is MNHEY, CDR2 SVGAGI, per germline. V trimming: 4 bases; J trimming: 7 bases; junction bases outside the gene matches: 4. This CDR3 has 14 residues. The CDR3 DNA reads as TGTGCCAGCAGTTGGGGACAGATGAATTCACCCCTCCACTTT. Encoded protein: CASSWGQMNSPLHF.